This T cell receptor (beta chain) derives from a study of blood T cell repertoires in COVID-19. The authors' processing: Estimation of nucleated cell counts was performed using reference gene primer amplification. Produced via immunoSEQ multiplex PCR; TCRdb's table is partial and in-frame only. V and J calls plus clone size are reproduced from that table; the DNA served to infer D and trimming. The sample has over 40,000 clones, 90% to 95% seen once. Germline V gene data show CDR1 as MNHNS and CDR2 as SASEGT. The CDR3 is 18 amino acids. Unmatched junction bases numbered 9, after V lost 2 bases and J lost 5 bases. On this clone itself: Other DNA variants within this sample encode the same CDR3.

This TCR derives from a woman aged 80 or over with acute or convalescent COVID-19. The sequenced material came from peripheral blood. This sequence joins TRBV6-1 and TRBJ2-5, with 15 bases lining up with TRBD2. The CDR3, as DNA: TGTGCCAGCAGTGAATTCCCGGGACTAGCGGGGGGTCGGGAGACCCAGTACTTC. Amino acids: CASSEFPGLAGGRETQYF.